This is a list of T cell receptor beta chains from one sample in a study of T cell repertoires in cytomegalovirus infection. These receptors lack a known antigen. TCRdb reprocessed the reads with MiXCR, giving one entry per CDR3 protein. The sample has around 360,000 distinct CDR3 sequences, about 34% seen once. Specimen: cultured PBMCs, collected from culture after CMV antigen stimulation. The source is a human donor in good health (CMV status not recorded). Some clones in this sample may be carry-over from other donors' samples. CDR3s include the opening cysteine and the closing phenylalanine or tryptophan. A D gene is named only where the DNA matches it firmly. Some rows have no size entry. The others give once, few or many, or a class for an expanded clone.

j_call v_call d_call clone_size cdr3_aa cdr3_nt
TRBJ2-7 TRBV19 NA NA CASSRGEYEQYF TGTGCCAGTAGTCGGGGCGAGTACGAGCAGTACTTC
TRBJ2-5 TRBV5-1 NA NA CASSRRWGDQETQYF TGCGCCAGCAGTCGCCGATGGGGCGATCAAGAGACCCAGTACTTC
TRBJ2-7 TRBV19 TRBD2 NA CASSIDLLTTSGSYEQYF TGTGCCAGTAGTATAGATCTTTTGACGACTAGCGGATCCTACGAGCAGTACTTC
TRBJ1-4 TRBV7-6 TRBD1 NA CASSFGQGAEKLFF TGTGCCAGCAGCTTTGGACAGGGCGCGGAAAAACTGTTTTTT
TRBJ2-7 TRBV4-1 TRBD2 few CASSTLKSGSNPVEQYF TGCGCCAGCAGCACCCTAAAAAGCGGGAGTAACCCTGTCGAGCAGTACTTC
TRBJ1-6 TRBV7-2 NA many CASSLGPYNSPLHF TGTGCCAGCAGCTTGGGACCCTATAATTCACCCCTCCACTTT
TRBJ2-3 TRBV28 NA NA CASSFSGTGASTDTQYF TGTGCCAGCAGTTTTTCGGGGACCGGTGCTAGCACAGATACGCAGTATTTT
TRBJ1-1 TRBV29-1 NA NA CSVRTGLNTEAFF TGCAGCGTTAGAACAGGGCTAAACACTGAAGCTTTCTTT
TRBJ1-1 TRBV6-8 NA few CASSYPGNTEAFF TGTGCCAGCAGTTACCCGGGGAACACTGAAGCTTTCTTT
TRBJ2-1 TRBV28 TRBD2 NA CASSPGLAGHNEQFF TGTGCCAGCAGCCCGGGACTAGCGGGACACAATGAGCAGTTCTTC
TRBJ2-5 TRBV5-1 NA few CASSLAKYGRGPQETQYF TGCGCCAGCAGCTTGGCGAAATACGGGAGGGGGCCTCAAGAGACCCAGTACTTC
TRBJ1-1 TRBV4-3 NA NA CASSRSQGMFTEAFF TGCGCCAGCAGCCGGTCCCAGGGGATGTTCACTGAAGCTTTCTTT
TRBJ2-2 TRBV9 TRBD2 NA CASSLGLAGTTGELFF TGTGCCAGCAGCCTTGGACTAGCGGGAACCACCGGGGAGCTGTTTTTT
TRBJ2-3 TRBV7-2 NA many CASSLGSTDTQYF TGTGCCAGCAGCTTAGGCAGCACAGATACGCAGTATTTT
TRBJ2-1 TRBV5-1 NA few CASSLVETSSYNEQFF TGCGCCAGCAGCTTGGTTGAAACCAGCTCCTACAATGAGCAGTTCTTC
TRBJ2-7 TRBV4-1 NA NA CASSLNRAADEQYF TGCGCCAGCAGCCTAAATCGGGCGGCGGACGAGCAGTACTTC
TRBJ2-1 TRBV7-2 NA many CASSFPDPEQFF TGTGCCAGCAGCTTTCCGGACCCTGAGCAGTTCTTC
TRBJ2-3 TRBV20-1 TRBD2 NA CSATPPGGSTDTQYF TGCAGTGCAACCCCCCCGGGAGGGAGCACAGATACGCAGTATTTT
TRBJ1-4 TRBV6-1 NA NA CASSSAGKLFF TGTGCCAGCAGCTCTGCTGGGAAACTGTTTTTT
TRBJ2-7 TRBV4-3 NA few CASSQGVGPSYEQYF TGCGCCAGCAGCCAAGGGGTTGGCCCCTCCTACGAGCAGTACTTC
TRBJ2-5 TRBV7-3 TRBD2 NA CASSLRWPGTSDQETQYF TGTGCCAGCAGCTTAAGATGGCCCGGGACTAGCGACCAAGAGACCCAGTACTTC
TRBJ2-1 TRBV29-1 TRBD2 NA CSVRWSSGRESYNEQFF TGCAGCGTGAGGTGGTCTAGCGGGAGGGAGTCCTACAATGAGCAGTTCTTC
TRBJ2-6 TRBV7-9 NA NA CASSLPLANVLTF TGTGCCAGCAGCTTACCACTGGCCAACGTCCTGACTTTC
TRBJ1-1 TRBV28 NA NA CASMPTVNTEAFF TGTGCCAGCATGCCGACCGTGAACACTGAAGCTTTCTTT
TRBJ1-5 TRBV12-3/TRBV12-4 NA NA CASSYPPNQPQHF TGTGCCAGCAGTTATCCCCCCAATCAGCCCCAGCATTTT
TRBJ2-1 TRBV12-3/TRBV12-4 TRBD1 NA CASSLNRGLGRGRGEQFF TGTGCCAGCAGCCTCAACAGAGGGCTAGGCAGGGGGCGCGGTGAGCAGTTCTTC
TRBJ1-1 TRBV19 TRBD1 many CASSMQGGGWTEAFF TGTGCCAGTAGCATGCAGGGGGGAGGTTGGACTGAAGCTTTCTTT
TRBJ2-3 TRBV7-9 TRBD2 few CASSQTSGDTSTQYF TGTGCCAGCAGCCAGACTAGCGGGGACACTTCTACGCAGTATTTT
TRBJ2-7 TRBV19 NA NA CASSGQLYEQYF TGTGCCAGTAGTGGACAGCTGTACGAGCAGTACTTC
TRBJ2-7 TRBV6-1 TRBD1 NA CASSIRDRYEQYF TGTGCCAGCAGTATCCGGGACAGATACGAGCAGTACTTC
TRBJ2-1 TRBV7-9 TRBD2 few CASSLTPGTSAQGEQFF TGTGCCAGCAGCCTAACCCCCGGGACTAGCGCCCAGGGTGAGCAGTTCTTC
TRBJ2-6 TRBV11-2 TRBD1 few CASSLLGTGPISGANVLTF TGTGCCAGCAGCTTACTCGGGACAGGGCCCATCTCTGGGGCCAACGTCCTGACTTTC
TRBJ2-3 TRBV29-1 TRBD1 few CSVTDRVGTDTQYF TGCAGCGTTACAGACAGGGTGGGCACAGATACGCAGTATTTT
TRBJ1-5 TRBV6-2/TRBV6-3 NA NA CASTIRGGQPQHF TGTGCCAGCACTATAAGGGGTGGGCAGCCCCAGCATTTT
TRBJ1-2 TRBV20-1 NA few CSARDYLRTDRTRGYTF TGCAGTGCTAGAGATTACCTTCGGACAGACCGGACTCGTGGCTACACCTTC
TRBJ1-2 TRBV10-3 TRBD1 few CATSGQGPNYGYTF TGTGCCACTTCCGGACAGGGCCCTAACTATGGCTACACCTTC
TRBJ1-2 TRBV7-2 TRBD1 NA CASSLASGGQGHGYTF TGTGCCAGCAGCTTAGCGAGCGGGGGACAGGGGCATGGCTACACCTTC
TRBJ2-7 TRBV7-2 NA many CASSFGASRSYEQYF TGTGCCAGCAGCTTCGGGGCGTCTCGCTCCTACGAGCAGTACTTC
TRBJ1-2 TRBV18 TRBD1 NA CASSQNEETGHYGYTF TGTGCCAGCTCCCAAAATGAAGAGACAGGGCACTATGGCTACACCTTC
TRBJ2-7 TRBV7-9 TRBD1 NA CASSPRTGGIYEQYF TGTGCCAGCAGCCCCAGGACAGGGGGCATCTACGAGCAGTACTTC
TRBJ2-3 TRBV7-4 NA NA CASSLVGGDTQYF TGTGCCAGCAGCTTAGTGGGAGGAGATACGCAGTATTTT
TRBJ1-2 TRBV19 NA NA CASSGLGSGLGYTF TGTGCCAGTAGCGGCCTGGGGTCAGGGCTTGGCTACACCTTC
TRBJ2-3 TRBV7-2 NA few CASSFRLAGSTDTQYF TGTGCCAGCAGCTTCCGCCTCGCGGGAAGCACAGATACGCAGTATTTT
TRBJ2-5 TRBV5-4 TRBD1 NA CASSHIQGASQTQYF TGTGCCAGCAGCCATATACAGGGGGCTAGCCAGACCCAGTACTTC
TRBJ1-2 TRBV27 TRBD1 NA CASRRTGSLYGYTF TGTGCCAGCAGGCGGACAGGCAGCCTCTATGGCTACACCTTC
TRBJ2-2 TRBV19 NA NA CASHRGNTGELFF TGTGCCAGTCACCGGGGGAACACCGGGGAGCTGTTTTTT
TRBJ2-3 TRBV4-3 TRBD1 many CASSPRGQGTDTQYF TGCGCCAGCAGCCCTAGAGGACAGGGAACAGATACGCAGTATTTT